The clone carrying this TCR beta chain has more than one count but fewer than ten. Its target is not known. The size of this beta chain means little, since it is a stray read in a library made for alpha chains. Specified time point: sample taken at primary tumor resection. The donor group consisted of over 60 patients who had untreated, early-stage non-small cell lung cancer. No cells were sorted before sequencing. The whole RNA sequenced was extracted from tumor, nontumor lung or frozen PBMC. The CDR3 extends over 13 amino acids. V lost 5 bases and J 6 bases, leaving 14 bases between the germline ends. In germline, CDR1 is SGHTA, CDR2 FQGTGA. In TCRdb, the 5' RACE reads were re-called with MiXCR into one record per CDR3 protein. The sample shows roughly 10,000 distinct CDR3 sequences, 7.9% of them seen only once. These data belong to a study of spatial heterogeneity in lung cancer. Study-wide results and limits: Mutation tallies in tumors tracked expanded intratumoral alpha and beta TCR counts. Numbers of ubiquitous and regional expanded TCRs tracked ubiquitous and regional nonsynonymous mutation counts, respectively.

The sample in question was lung tumor tissue, obtained at surgery. The chain is built from TRBV7-3 and TRBJ2-7, with D perhaps given as TRBD1 or TRBD2 (6 bases each). The source of this sequence is a female donor with early-stage non-small cell lung cancer. Here the CDR3 reads CASSLTQGGEQYF. Written as DNA, the CDR3 is TGTGCCAGCAGCCTTACACAGGGAGGCGAGCAGTACTTC.